One and the same sample provided the 16 T cell receptor beta chains below, sequenced in a study of blood T cell repertoires in COVID-19 (dated by TCRdb to the early 2020s). The library was built by means of the immunoSEQ multiplex PCR assay. In its TCRdb copy, this immuneACCESS table keeps in-frame sequences only and misses some clones. Where compared with another copy, unresolved V genes explain less than half of these, and the others have no known cause. This sample comprises approximately 190,000 clones, about 88% of them detected only once. The leading ten clones occupy approximately 14% of the sample. The sequenced material came from peripheral blood. The receptors come from a man aged 30 to 45 with active or convalescent COVID-19.

The chain combines TRBV2 with TRBJ1-1; D gene unclear. The germline CDR1 and CDR2 sequences are SNHLY and FYNNEI. The CDR3 runs 13 residues. The V end lost 5 bases, the J end lost 1 base, and 8 bases lay between the germline ends. The CDR3, as DNA: TGTGCCAGCAGTTCGATACAGAACACTGAAGCTTTCTTT. Amino acids: CASSSIQNTEAFF.

V and J are TRBV5-1 and TRBJ1-5, with no clear D. Germline CDR1 reads SGHRS; CDR2 reads YFSETQ. The CDR3 extends over 15 amino acids. V was shortened by 0 bases and J by 5 bases, with 12 bases between the two germline ends. CDR3 nucleotides: TGCGCCAGCAGCTTGGGCCATCGTGCGGATCAGCCCCAGCATTTT. Protein sequence: CASSLGHRADQPQHF.

J is TRBJ2-7 and V is TRBV19; TRBD2 aligns across 12 bases. The CDR3 runs 14 residues. The junction had 2 bases not matched to a gene; V was cut back by 4 bases and J by 4 bases. In germline, CDR1 is LNHDA, CDR2 SQIVND (reference sequence). The CDR3: CASSTGTSGYEQYF. CDR3 DNA sequence: TGTGCCAGTAGTACCGGGACTAGCGGGTACGAGCAGTACTTC.

The chain is built from TRBV27 and TRBJ1-1; D unresolved. The germline CDR1 and CDR2 sequences are MNHEY and SMNVEV (reference sequence). The CDR3 loop spans 15 amino acids. Trimming cost V 10 bases and J 6 bases, with 24 bases left between them. CDR3 nucleotide sequence: TGTGCCACCTACCCCCGCGGGAGGACCCTACCTGAAGCTTTCTTT. Protein: CATYPRGRTLPEAFF.

The chain uses TRBV7-9 and TRBJ2-7; D unresolved. V lost 5 bases to trimming and J lost 6 bases, with 17 bases between them. There are 14 residues in the CDR3. Germline CDR1 SEHNR, CDR2 FQNEAQ (reference sequence). DNA of the CDR3: TGTGCCAGCAGCCGAGATCCTGTGCCGGGCGAGCAGTACTTC. It is translated as CASSRDPVPGEQYF.

The chain has TRBV6-2 or TRBV6-3 and TRBJ2-1; 7 bases line up with TRBD1. The J segment lost 5 bases and the V segment lost 0 bases, leaving 7 bases of the junction unmatched. The germline gives CDR1 MNHEY, CDR2 SVGEGT. The CDR3 sequence is 16 residues long. The CDR3 here is CASSYSTDRPDNEQFF. CDR3 coding DNA: TGTGCCAGCAGTTACTCGACGGACAGGCCTGACAATGAGCAGTTCTTC.

The V gene is TRBV7-2, the J gene TRBJ2-5; 11 bases are shared with TRBD1. Germline CDR1 SGHTA, CDR2 FQGNSA. The CDR3 consists of 15 residues. The J segment lost 5 bases and the V segment lost 5 bases, leaving 7 bases of the junction unmatched. CDR3 sequence: CASSPEGQGGETQYF. CDR3 DNA sequence: TGTGCCAGCAGCCCGGAGGGACAGGGGGGGGAGACCCAGTACTTC.

This chain links TRBV6-1 with TRBJ1-1, with D maybe TRBD1 (6 bases). The CDR3 is made up of 14 amino acids. Trimming took off 2 bases at V and 4 bases at J, with 11 bases between the two ends. Germline-derived CDR1 and CDR2 are MNHNS and SASEGT. The CDR3 DNA reads TGTGCCAGCAGTGAATCAGGGGCGCGCACTGAAGCTTTCTTT. Translated: CASSESGARTEAFF.

This chain joins TRBV5-6 and TRBJ2-3; TRBD1 might be the D (6 bases). Trimming shortened V by 3 bases and J by 2 bases, and 13 bases separated the two germline ends. Germline CDR1 is SGHDT and CDR2 is YYEEEE. There are 15 residues in the CDR3. In DNA, the CDR3 is TGTGCCAGCAGCTACTCAGGGGTTTACACAGATACGCAGTATTTT. It specifies CASSYSGVYTDTQYF.

This clone has only one observation. This chain uses TRBV9 with TRBJ2-3; no clear D. The CDR3 extends over 15 amino acids. CDR1 SGDLS and CDR2 YYNGEE come from the germline V gene. V lost 2 bases to trimming and J lost 0 bases, with 10 bases between them. CDR3 DNA: TGTGCCAGCAGCGTGCAGCGAACTAGCACAGATACGCAGTATTTT. Translated: CASSVQRTSTDTQYF. Together with reference TRBV9 and TRBJ2-3, the CDR3 gives the full variable domain: DSGVTQTPKHLITATGQRVTLRCSPRSGDLSVYWYQQSLDQGLQFLIQYYNGEERAKGNILERFSAQQFPDLHSELNLSSLELGDSALYFCASSVQRTSTDTQYFGPGTRLTVL.

The chain carries TRBV7-6 and TRBJ1-1, with TRBD1 identical over 8 bases. V shed 5 bases and J 3 bases; nucleotides not matched to a gene: 5. CDR1 and CDR2 from the germline V gene are SGHVS and FNYEAQ. CDR3 length equals 14 residues. The CDR3 sequence is CASSLRGQDTEAFF. The CDR3 bases are TGTGCCAGCAGCCTCAGGGGGCAGGACACTGAAGCTTTCTTT.

This chain links TRBV7-2 with TRBJ2-3; D is undetermined. The germline V gene has CDR1 SGHTA and CDR2 FQGNSA. V was shortened by 2 bases and J by 2 bases, with 5 bases between the two germline ends. This CDR3 spans 13 amino acids. Here the CDR3 reads CASSLTATDTQYF. The DNA for the CDR3 is TGTGCCAGCAGCTTAACTGCCACAGATACGCAGTATTTT.

This clone was picked up a small number of times. This rearrangement joins TRBV28 to TRBJ1-1; TRBD1 is a possible D gene (6 bases). This CDR3 region has 14 residues. V was trimmed by 11 bases and J by 1 base, leaving 17 bases between them. Germline CDR1 reads MDHEN; CDR2 reads SYDVKM. The CDR3 reads CAWTAEAKNTEAFF. The DNA for the CDR3 is TGTGCCTGGACAGCAGAAGCAAAGAACACTGAAGCTTTCTTT.

The J gene is TRBJ2-3, the V gene TRBV7-9; D remains unclear. Trimming left V 2 bases short and J 3 bases short, with 12 bases between. The germline V gene encodes CDR1 SEHNR and CDR2 FQNEAQ (reference sequence). This CDR3 spans 15 amino acids. CDR3 amino acids: CASSLFQRETDTQYF. The DNA for the CDR3 is TGTGCCAGCAGCTTATTTCAGCGTGAGACAGATACGCAGTATTTT.

The gene calls are TRBV11-2 and TRBJ1-2, with a tentative D call TRBD1 (6 bases). V shed 5 bases and J shed 0 bases, with 22 bases lying between them. This CDR3 is 18 amino acids long. Germline lookup yields CDR1 SGHAT and CDR2 FQNNGV. The DNA for the CDR3 is TGTGCCAGCAGCAGAGGGGGAGACAGTATTAATACTAACTATGGCTACACCTTC. Translation: CASSRGGDSINTNYGYTF.

This clone was picked up a small number of times. The J gene is TRBJ1-2, the V gene TRBV28, with 7 positions matching TRBD1. The junction had 13 bases not matched to a gene; V was cut back by 4 bases and J by 5 bases. The CDR3 is 16 amino acids. The germline gives CDR1 MDHEN, CDR2 SYDVKM. This CDR3 reads CASSSGPHRGPYGYTF. CDR3 nucleotides: TGTGCCAGCAGTTCCGGCCCTCACAGGGGTCCATATGGCTACACCTTC.